The 2 T cell receptor beta chains reported below all come from one sample, sequenced in a study of CD4 T cells in relation to SARS-CoV-2 and coronaviruses. Method: immunoSEQ multiplex PCR; TCRdb's copy keeps in-frame clones and lacks some. The repertoire includes under 90,000 clones, 80% to 95% of them detected once, and 0.2% to 0.25% sits in the top ten. The unexposed donors gave CD4+ T cells in about 2011-2018, prior to COVID-19. Sequencing was performed on naive CD4+ T cells from PBMCs. As to subset: naive CD4+ T cells isolated by negative enrichment. All receptors derive from a human donor in good health.

The V and J genes are TRBV14 and TRBJ2-2; no firm D call. The CDR3 runs 12 residues. Germline assignment: CDR1 SGHDN and CDR2 FVKESK. V was clipped by 1 base and J by 7 bases, with 4 bases between them. For the CDR3, the DNA is TGTGCCAGCAGCCAAGTTTTCGGGGAGCTGTTTTTT. Protein product: CASSQVFGELFF.

The V call is TRBV25-1, the J call TRBJ2-3; a possible D gene is TRBD2 (7 bases). The CDR3 is 16 residues long. Germline V gene sequence: CDR1 MGHDK, CDR2 SYGVNS. Trimming took off 4 bases at V and 1 base at J, with 15 bases between the two ends. The CDR3 spells CASSAGGGRRTDTQYF. The DNA of the CDR3 is TGTGCCAGCAGTGCTGGGGGGGGCCGCCGCACAGATACGCAGTATTTT.